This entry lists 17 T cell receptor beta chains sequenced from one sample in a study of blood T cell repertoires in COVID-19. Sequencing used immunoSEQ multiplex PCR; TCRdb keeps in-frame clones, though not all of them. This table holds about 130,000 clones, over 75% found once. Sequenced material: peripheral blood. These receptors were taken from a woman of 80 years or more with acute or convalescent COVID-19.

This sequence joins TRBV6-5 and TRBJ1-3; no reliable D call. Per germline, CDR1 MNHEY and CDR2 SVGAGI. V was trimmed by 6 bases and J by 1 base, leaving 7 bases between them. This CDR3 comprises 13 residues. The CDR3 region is CASRSFSGNTIYF. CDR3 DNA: TGTGCCAGCAGGTCCTTTTCTGGAAACACCATATATTTT.

The CDR3 DNA sequence: TGTGCCAGCAGTTACTCGTACAGGGGGAACACTGAAGCTTTCTTT. Its translation: CASSYSYRGNTEAFF. The chain uses TRBV6-5 and TRBJ1-1; 7 bases align to TRBD1. The CDR3 extends over 15 amino acids. J was trimmed by 1 base and V by 0 bases; bases with no gene match: 2. Germline CDR1 MNHEY, CDR2 SVGAGI.

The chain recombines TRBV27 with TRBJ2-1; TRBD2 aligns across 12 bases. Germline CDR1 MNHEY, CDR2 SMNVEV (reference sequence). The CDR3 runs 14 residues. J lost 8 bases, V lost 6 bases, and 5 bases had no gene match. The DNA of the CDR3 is TGTGCCAGCAGGGCTAGCGGGGGGGGCTATGAGCAGTTCTTC. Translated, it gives CASRASGGGYEQFF.

The CDR3 is CASSNRGNQPQHF. CDR3 coding DNA: TGTGCCAGCAGCAACAGGGGAAATCAGCCCCAGCATTTT. This sequence joins TRBV6-5 and TRBJ1-5; TRBD1 matches at 7 bases. V lost 6 bases and J lost 4; bases outside the gene matches: 3. Germline V gives CDR1 MNHEY, CDR2 SVGAGI. This CDR3 contains 13 residues.

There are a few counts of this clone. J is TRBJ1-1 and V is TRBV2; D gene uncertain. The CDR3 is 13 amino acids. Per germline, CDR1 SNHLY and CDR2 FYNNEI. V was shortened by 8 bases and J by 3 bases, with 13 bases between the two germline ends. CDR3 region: CASRREEDTEAFF. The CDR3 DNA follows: TGTGCCAGCCGGAGGGAGGAAGACACTGAAGCTTTCTTT.

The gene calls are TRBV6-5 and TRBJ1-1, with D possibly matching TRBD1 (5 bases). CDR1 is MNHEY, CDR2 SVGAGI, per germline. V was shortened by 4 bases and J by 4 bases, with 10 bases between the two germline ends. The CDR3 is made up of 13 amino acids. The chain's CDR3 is CASSSGHLTEAFF. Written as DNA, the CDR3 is TGTGCCAGCAGTTCCGGACACCTCACTGAAGCTTTCTTT.

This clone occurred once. The CDR3 loop is CASSLGTGSEQFF. CDR3 sequence (DNA): TGTGCCAGCAGCTTAGGGACAGGGAGTGAGCAGTTCTTC. The chain employs TRBV7-3 and TRBJ2-1, with 9 bases identical to TRBD1. The CDR3 covers 13 residues. The germline V gene has CDR1 SGHTA and CDR2 FQGTGA. J lost 9 bases, V lost 2 bases, and 2 bases had no gene match. Using reference TRBV7-3 and TRBJ2-1 for the parts outside the CDR3, the full variable domain is GAGVSQTPSNKVTEKGKYVELRCDPISGHTALYWYRQSLGQGPEFLIYFQGTGAADDSGLPNDRFFAVRPEGSVSTLKIQRTERGDSAVYLCASSLGTGSEQFFGPGTRLTVL.

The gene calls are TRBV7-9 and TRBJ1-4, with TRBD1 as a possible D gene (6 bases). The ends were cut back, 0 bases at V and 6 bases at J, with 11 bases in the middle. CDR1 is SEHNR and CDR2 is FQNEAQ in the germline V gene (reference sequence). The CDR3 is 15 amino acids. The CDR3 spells CASSLAGAKHEKLFF. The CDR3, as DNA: TGTGCCAGCAGCTTAGCGGGGGCTAAGCATGAAAAACTGTTTTTT.

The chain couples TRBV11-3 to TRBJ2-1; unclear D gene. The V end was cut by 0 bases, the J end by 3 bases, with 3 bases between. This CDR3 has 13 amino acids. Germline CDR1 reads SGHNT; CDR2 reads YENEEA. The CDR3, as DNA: TGTGCCAGCAGCTTAGACAGCTACAATGAGCAGTTCTTC. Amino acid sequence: CASSLDSYNEQFF.

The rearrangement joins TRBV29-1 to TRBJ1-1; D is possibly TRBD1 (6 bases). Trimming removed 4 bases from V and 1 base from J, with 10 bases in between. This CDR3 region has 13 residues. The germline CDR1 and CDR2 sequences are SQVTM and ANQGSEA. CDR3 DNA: TGCAGCGTTGCCACACAGGGGAACACTGAAGCTTTCTTT. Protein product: CSVATQGNTEAFF.

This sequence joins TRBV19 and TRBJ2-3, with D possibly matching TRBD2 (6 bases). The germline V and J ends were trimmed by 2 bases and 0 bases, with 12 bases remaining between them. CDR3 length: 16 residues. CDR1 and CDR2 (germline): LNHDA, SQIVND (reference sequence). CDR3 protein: CASSILGGKSTDTQYF. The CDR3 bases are TGTGCCAGTAGTATACTCGGGGGTAAAAGCACAGATACGCAGTATTTT.

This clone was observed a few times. CDR3 nucleotide sequence: TGTGCCTGGGGGCTACAGGGTGACACTGAAGCTTTCTTT. Translation: CAWGLQGDTEAFF. The chain recombines TRBV5-5 with TRBJ1-1; D is perhaps TRBD1 (6 bases). Germline assignment: CDR1 SGHKS and CDR2 YYEKEE (reference sequence). The CDR3 spans 13 residues. Trimming took 10 bases from V and 3 from J, leaving 16 bases between them. The full variable domain, completed using reference TRBV5-5 and TRBJ1-1, is DAGVTQSPTHLIKTRGQQVTLRCSPISGHKSVSWYQQVLGQGPQFIFQYYEKEERGRGNFPDRFSARQFPNYSSELNVNALLLGDSALYLCAWGLQGDTEAFFGQGTRLTVV.

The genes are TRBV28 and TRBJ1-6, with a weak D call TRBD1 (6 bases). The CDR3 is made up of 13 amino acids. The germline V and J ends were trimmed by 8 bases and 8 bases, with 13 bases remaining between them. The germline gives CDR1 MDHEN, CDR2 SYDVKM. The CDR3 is CASAGGLYSPLHF. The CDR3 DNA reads TGTGCCAGCGCTGGGGGCCTTTATTCACCCCTCCACTTT. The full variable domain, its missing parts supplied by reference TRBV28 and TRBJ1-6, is DVKVTQSSRYLVKRTGEKVFLECVQDMDHENMFWYRQDPGLGLRLIYFSYDVKMKEKGDIPEGYSVSREKKERFSLILESASTNQTSMYLCASAGGLYSPLHFGNGTRLTVT.

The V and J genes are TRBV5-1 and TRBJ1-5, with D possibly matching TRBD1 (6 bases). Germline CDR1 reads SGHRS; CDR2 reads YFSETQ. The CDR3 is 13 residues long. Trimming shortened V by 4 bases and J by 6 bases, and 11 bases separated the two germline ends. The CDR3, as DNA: TGCGCCAGCAGCACACAGGGCGGTCAGCCCCAGCATTTT. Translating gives CASSTQGGQPQHF.

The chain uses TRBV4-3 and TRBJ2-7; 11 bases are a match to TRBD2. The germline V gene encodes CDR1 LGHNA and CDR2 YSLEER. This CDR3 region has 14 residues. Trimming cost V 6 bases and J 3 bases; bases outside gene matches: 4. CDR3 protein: CASSRLAGSYEQYF. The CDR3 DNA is TGCGCCAGCAGTAGACTAGCGGGGAGCTACGAGCAGTACTTC.

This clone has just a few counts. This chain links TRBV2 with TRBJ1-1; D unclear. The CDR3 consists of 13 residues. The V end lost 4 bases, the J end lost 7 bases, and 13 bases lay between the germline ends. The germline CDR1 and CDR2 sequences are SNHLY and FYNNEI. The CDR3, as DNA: TGTGCCAGCAGTGGATGGTCGGGGAATGAAGCTTTCTTT. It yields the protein CASSGWSGNEAFF.

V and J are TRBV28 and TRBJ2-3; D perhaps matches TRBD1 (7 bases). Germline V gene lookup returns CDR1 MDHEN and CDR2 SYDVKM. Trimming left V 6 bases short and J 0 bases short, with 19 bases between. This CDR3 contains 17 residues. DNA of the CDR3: TGTGCCAGCAGCCTCAGGCGGGACAGCTCTAGCACAGATACGCAGTATTTT. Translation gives CASSLRRDSSSTDTQYF.